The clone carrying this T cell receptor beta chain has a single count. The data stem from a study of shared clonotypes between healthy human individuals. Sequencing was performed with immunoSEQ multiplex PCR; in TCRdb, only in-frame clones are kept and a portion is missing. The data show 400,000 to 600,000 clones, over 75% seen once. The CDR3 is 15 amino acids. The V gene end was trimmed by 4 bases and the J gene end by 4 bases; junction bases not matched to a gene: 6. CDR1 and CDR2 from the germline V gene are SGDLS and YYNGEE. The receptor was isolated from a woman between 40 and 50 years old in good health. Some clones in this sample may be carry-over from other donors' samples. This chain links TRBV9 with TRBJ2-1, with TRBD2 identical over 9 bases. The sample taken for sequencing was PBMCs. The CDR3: CASSPRLAAYNEQFF. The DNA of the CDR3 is TGTGCCAGCAGCCCCCGACTAGCGGCGTACAATGAGCAGTTCTTC. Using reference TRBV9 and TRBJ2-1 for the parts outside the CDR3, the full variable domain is DSGVTQTPKHLITATGQRVTLRCSPRSGDLSVYWYQQSLDQGLQFLIQYYNGEERAKGNILERFSAQQFPDLHSELNLSSLELGDSALYFCASSPRLAAYNEQFFGPGTRLTVL.